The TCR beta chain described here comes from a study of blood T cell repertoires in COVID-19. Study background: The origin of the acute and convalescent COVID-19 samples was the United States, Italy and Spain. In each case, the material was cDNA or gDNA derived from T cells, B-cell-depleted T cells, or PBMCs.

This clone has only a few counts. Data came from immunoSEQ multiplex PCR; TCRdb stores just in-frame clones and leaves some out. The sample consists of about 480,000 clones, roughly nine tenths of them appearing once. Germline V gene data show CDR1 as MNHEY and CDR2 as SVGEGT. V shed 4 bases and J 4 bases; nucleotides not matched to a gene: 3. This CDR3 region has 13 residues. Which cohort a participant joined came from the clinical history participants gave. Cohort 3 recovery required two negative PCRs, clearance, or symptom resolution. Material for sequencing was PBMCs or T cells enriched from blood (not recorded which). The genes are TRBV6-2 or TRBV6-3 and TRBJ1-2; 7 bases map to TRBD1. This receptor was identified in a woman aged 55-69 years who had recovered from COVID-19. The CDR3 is CASSSGQFYGYTF. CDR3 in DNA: TGTGCCAGCAGTTCGGGACAGTTCTATGGCTACACCTTC.